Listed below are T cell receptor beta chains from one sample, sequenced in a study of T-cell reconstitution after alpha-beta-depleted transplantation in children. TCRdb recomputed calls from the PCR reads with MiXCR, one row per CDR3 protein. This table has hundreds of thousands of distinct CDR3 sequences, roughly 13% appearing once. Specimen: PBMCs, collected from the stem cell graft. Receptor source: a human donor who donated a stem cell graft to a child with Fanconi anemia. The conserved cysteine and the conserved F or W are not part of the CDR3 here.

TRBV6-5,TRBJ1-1,ASSFYTNTEAF
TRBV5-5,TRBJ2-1,ASSLEGDKYNEQF
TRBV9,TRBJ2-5,ASSVGSGRTETQY
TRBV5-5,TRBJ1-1,ASSSDANTEAF
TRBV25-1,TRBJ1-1,ASSHEGTV
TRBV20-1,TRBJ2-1,SASLGRPYNEQF
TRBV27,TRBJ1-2,ASSPGDRAGYT
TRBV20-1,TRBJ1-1,SAWTGANTEAF
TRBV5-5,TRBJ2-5,ASSTGEFSGTTLETQY
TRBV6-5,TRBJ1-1,ASSYTWGGTEAF
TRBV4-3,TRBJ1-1,ASSQAWGTMNTEAF
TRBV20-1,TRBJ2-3,SAWDSRTDTQY
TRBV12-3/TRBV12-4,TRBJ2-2,ASSSDGHKLNTGELF
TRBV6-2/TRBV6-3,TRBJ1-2,ASSYLDRRATDGYT
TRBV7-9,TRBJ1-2,ASSLSQSYGYT
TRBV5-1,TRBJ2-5,ASSLAIQETQY
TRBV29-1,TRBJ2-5,SVAGTAEETQY
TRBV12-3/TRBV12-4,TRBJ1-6,ASKQRGPYNSPLH
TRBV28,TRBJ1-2,ASIPRGSGHYGYT
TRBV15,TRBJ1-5,ATGSRASNQPQH
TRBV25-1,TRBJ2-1,ASSESARGEQF
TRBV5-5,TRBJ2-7,ASNQRGEYEQY
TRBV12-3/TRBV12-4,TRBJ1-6,ASSLLGTYNSPLH
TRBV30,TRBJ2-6,AWSVQGPGANVLT
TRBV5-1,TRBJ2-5,ASTLGTGEETQY
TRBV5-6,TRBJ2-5,ASSSPHGQVEETQY
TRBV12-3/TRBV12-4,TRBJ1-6,ASSLDIWSPLH
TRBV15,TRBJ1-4,ATSRKDRGREKLF
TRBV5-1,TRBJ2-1,ASSLDLAGGRGNEQF
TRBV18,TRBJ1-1,ASSPQSSSTEAF